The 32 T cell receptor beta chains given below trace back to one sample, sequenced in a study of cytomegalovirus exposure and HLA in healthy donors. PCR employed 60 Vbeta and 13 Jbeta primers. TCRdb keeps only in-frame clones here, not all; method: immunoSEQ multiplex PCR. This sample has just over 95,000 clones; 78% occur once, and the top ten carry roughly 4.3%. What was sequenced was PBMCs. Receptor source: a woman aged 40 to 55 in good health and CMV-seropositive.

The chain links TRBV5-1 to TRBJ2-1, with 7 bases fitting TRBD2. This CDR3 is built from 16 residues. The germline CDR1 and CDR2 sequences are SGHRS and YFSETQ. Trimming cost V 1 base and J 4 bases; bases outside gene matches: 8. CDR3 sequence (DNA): TGCGCCAGCAGCTTGAGTCCGTGGCGGGAGTACAATGAGCAGTTCTTC. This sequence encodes CASSLSPWREYNEQFF. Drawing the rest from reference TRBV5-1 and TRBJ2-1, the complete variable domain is KAGVTQTPRYLIKTRGQQVTLSCSPISGHRSVSWYQQTPGQGLQFLFEYFSETQRNKGNFPGRFSGRQFSNSRSEMNVSTLELGDSALYLCASSLSPWREYNEQFFGPGTRLTVL.

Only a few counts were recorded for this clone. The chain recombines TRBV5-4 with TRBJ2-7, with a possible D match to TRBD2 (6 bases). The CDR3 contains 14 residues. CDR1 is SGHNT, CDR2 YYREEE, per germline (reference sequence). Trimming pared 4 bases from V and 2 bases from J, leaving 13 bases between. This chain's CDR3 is CASSVGLGAYEQYF. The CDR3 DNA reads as TGTGCCAGCAGCGTGGGACTCGGGGCCTACGAGCAGTACTTC.

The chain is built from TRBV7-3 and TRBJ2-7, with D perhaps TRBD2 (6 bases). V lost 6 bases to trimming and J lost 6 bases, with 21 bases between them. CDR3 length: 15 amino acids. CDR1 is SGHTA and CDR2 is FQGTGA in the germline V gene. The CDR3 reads CASSKDRTTISEQYF. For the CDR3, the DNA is TGTGCCAGCAGTAAGGACCGGACTACCATCTCCGAGCAGTACTTC.

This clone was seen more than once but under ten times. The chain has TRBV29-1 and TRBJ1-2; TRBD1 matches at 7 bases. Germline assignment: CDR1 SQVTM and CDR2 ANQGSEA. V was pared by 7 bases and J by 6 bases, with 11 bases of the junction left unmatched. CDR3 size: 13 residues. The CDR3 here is CSDITTGRDGYTF. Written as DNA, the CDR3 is TGCAGCGACATAACGACAGGGCGGGATGGCTACACCTTC.

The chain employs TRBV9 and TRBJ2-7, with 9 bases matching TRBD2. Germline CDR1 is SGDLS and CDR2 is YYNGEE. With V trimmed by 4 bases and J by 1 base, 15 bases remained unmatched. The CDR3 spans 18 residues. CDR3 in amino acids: CASSRGAGGPVRSYEQYF. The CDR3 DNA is TGTGCCAGCAGCAGGGGGGCGGGAGGGCCAGTTCGGTCCTACGAGCAGTACTTC. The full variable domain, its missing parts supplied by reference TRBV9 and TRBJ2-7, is DSGVTQTPKHLITATGQRVTLRCSPRSGDLSVYWYQQSLDQGLQFLIQYYNGEERAKGNILERFSAQQFPDLHSELNLSSLELGDSALYFCASSRGAGGPVRSYEQYFGPGTRLTVT.

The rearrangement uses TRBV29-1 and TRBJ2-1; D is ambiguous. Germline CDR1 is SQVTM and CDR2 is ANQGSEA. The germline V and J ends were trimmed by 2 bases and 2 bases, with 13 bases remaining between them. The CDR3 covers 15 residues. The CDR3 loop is CSVEPPSSPYNEQFF. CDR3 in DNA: TGCAGCGTTGAACCCCCCTCGAGCCCCTACAATGAGCAGTTCTTC.

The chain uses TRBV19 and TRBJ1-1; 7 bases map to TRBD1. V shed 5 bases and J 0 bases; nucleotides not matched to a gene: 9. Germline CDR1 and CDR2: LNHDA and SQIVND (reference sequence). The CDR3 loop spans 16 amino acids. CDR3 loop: CASSPRTGEMNTEAFF. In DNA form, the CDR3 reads TGTGCCAGTAGTCCCCGGACAGGCGAGATGAACACTGAAGCTTTCTTT.

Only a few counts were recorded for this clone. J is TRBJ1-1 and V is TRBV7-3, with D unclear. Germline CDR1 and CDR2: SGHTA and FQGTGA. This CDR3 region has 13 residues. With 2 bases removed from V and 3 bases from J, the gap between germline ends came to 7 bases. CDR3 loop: CASSLSGDTEAFF. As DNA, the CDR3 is TGTGCCAGCAGCTTATCGGGTGACACTGAAGCTTTCTTT.

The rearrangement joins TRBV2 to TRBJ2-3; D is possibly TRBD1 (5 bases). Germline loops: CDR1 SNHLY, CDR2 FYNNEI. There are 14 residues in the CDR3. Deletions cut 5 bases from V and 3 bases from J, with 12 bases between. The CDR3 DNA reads TGTGCCAGCAGTCCCAGGGAAGGGACAGATACGCAGTATTTT. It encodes CASSPREGTDTQYF. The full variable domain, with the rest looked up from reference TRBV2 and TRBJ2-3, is EPEVTQTPSHQVTQMGQEVILRCVPISNHLYFYWYRQILGQKVEFLVSFYNNEISEKSEIFDDQFSVERPDGSNFTLKIRSTKLEDSAMYFCASSPREGTDTQYFGPGTRLTVL.

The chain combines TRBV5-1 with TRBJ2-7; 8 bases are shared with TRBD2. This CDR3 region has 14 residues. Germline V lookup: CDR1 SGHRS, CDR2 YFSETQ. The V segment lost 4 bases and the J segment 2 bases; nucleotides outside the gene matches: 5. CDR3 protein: CASSVQAGAYEQYF. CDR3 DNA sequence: TGCGCCAGCAGCGTGCAAGCGGGAGCCTACGAGCAGTACTTC.

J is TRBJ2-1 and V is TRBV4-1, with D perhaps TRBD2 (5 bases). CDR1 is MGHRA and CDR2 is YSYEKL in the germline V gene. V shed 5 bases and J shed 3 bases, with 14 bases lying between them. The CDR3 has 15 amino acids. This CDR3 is CASSSLRGNYNEQFF. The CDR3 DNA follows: TGCGCCAGCAGCTCTCTACGAGGGAACTACAATGAGCAGTTCTTC.

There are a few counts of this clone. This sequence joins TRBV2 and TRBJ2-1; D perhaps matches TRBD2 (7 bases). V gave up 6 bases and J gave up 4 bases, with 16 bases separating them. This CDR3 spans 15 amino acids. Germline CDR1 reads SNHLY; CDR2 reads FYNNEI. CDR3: CASRERGAGYNEQFF. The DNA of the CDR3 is TGTGCCAGCAGAGAACGGGGGGCCGGTTACAATGAGCAGTTCTTC. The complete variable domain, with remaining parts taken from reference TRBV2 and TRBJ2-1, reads EPEVTQTPSHQVTQMGQEVILRCVPISNHLYFYWYRQILGQKVEFLVSFYNNEISEKSEIFDDQFSVERPDGSNFTLKIRSTKLEDSAMYFCASRERGAGYNEQFFGPGTRLTVL.

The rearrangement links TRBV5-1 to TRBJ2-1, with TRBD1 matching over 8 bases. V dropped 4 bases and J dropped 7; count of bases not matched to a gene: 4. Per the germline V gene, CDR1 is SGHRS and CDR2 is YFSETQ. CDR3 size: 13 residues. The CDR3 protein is CASSTDRENEQFF. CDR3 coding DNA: TGCGCCAGCAGCACGGACAGGGAGAATGAGCAGTTCTTC.

CDR3 DNA: TGTGCCAGCAGCATATCCGGGACAGGGGTAGGCGGCTACACCTTC. As protein: CASSISGTGVGGYTF. This chain connects TRBV7-6 to TRBJ1-2; 10 positions match TRBD1. The V and J ends lost 5 bases and 8 bases, in that order; junction bases with no gene match: 11. Germline lookup yields CDR1 SGHVS and CDR2 FNYEAQ. This CDR3 spans 15 amino acids.

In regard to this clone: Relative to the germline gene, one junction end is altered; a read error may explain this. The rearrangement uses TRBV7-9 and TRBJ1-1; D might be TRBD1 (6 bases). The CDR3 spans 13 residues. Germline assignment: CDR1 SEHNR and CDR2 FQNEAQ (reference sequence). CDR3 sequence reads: CSSSVTGYTEAFF. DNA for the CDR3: TGTTCCAGCAGCGTAACAGGGTACACTGAAGCTTTCTTT.

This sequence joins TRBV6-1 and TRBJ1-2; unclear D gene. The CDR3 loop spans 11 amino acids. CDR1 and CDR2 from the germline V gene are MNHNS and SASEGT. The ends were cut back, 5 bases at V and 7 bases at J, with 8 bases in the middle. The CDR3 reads CASSLPGGYTF. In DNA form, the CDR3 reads TGTGCCAGCAGTCTTCCAGGTGGCTACACCTTC.

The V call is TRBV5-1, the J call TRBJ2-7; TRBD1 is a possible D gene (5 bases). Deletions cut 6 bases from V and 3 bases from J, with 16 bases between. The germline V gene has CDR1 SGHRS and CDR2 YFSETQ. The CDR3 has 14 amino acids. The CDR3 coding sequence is TGCGCCAGCACTTCCGACCCCCAGGGCTACGAGCAGTACTTC. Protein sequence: CASTSDPQGYEQYF.

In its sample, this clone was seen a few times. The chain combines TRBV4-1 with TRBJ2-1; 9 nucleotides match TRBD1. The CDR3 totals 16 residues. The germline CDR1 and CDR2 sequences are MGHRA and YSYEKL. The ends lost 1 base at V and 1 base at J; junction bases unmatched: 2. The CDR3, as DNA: TGCGCCAGCAGCCAAGTTGACAGGGGGTCCTACAATGAGCAGTTCTTC. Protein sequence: CASSQVDRGSYNEQFF.

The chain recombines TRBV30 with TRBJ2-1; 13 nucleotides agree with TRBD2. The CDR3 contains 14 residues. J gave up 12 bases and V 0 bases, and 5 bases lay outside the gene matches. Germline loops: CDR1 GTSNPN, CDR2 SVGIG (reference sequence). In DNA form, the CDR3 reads TGTGCCTGGAGTGTGGGACTAGCGGGATTGGGGCAGTTCTTC. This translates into CAWSVGLAGLGQFF.

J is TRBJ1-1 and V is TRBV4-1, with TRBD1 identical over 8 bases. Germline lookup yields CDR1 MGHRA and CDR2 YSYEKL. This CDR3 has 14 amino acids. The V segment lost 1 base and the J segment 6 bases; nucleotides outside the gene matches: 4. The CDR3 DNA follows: TGCGCCAGCAGCCAAGGGACAGGGTTTCCTGAAGCTTTCTTT. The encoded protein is CASSQGTGFPEAFF.

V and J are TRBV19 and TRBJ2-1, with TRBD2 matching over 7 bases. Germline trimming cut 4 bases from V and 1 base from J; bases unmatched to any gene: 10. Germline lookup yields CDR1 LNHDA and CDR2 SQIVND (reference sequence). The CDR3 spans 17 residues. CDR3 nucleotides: TGTGCCAGTAGTACCCATGGCGGGAGTAAGTCCTACAATGAGCAGTTCTTC. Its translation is CASSTHGGSKSYNEQFF.

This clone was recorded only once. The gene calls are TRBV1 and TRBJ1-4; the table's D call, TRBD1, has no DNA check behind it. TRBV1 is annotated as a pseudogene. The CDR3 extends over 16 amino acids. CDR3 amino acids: CTSSQALRQGTGKLFF. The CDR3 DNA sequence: TGCACCAGCAGCCAAGCTTTACGGCAGGGGACGGGAAAACTGTTTTTT.

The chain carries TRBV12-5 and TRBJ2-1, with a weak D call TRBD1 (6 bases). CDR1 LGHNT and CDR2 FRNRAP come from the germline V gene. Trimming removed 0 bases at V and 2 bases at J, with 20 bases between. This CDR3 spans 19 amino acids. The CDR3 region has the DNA TGTGCTAGTGGTTTGGTAGCGGTAGGGGGAGCAGGGACCTACAATGAGCAGTTCTTC. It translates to CASGLVAVGGAGTYNEQFF. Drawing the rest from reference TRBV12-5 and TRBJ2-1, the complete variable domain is DARVTQTPRHKVTEMGQEVTMRCQPILGHNTVFWYRQTMMQGLELLAYFRNRAPLDDSGMPKDRFSAEMPDATLATLKIQPSEPRDSAVYFCASGLVAVGGAGTYNEQFFGPGTRLTVL.

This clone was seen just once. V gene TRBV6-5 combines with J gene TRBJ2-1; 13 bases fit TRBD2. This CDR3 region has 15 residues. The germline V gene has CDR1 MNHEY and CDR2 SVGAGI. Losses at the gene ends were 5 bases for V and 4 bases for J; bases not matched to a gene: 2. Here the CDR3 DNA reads TGTGCCAGCAGTCGGGGACTAGCGGGGTACAATGAGCAGTTCTTC. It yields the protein CASSRGLAGYNEQFF.

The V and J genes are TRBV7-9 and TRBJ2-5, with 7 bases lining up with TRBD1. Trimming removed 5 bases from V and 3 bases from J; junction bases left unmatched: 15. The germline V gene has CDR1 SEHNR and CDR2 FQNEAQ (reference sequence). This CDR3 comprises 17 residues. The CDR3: CASSERQGRLVEETQYF. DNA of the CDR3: TGTGCCAGCAGCGAGAGACAGGGACGGTTAGTGGAAGAGACCCAGTACTTC. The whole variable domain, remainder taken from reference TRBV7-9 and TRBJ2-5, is DTGVSQNPRHKITKRGQNVTFRCDPISEHNRLYWYRQTLGQGPEFLTYFQNEAQLEKSRLLSDRFSAERPKGSFSTLEIQRTEQGDSAMYLCASSERQGRLVEETQYFGPGTRLLVL.

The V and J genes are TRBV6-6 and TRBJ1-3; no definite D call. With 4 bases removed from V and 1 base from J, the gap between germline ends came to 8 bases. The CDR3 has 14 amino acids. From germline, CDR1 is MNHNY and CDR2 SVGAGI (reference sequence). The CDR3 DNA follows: TGTGCCAGCAGTTTTTCAGTTTCTGGAAACACCATATATTTT. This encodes CASSFSVSGNTIYF.

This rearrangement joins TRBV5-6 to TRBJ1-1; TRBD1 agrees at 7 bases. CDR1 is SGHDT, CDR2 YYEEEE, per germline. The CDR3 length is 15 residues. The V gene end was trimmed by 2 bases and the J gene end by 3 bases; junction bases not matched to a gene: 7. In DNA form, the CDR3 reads TGTGCCAGCAGCTTCTATGTTACAGGGGACACTGAAGCTTTCTTT. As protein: CASSFYVTGDTEAFF.

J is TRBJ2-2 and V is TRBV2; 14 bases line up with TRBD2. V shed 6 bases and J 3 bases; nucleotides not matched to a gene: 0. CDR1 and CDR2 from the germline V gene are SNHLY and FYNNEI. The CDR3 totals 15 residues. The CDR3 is CASRGLAGDTGELFF. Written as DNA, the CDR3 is TGTGCCAGCAGGGGACTAGCGGGAGACACCGGGGAGCTGTTTTTT.

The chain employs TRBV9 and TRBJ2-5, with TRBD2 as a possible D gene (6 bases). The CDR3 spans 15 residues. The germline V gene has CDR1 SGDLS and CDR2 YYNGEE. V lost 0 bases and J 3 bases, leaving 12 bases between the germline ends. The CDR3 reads CASSVDGRGEETQYF. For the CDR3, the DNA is TGTGCCAGCAGCGTAGACGGGAGAGGGGAAGAGACCCAGTACTTC.

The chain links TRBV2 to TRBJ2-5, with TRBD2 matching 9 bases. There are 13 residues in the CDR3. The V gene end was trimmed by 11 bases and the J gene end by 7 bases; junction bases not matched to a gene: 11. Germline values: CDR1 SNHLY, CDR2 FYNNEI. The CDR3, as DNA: TGTGCCGGTAGCGGGAGCCCATATGTGACCCAGTACTTC. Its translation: CAGSGSPYVTQYF.

The CDR3 sequence is CASSLGAGVGETQYF. CDR3 coding DNA: TGTGCCAGCAGCTTGGGAGCGGGAGTCGGGGAGACCCAGTACTTC. The rearrangement uses TRBV5-4 and TRBJ2-5; TRBD2 matches at 8 bases. Trimming took 0 bases from V and 5 from J; bases not matched to a gene: 6. The CDR3 contains 15 residues. Per the germline V gene, CDR1 is SGHNT and CDR2 is YYREEE (reference sequence).

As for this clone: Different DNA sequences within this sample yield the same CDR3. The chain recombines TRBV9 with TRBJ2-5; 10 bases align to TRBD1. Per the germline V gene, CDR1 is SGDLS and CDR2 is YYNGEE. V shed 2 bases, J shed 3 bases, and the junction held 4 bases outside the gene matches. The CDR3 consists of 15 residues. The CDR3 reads CASSVRGTGEETQYF. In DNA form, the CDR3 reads TGTGCCAGCAGCGTGAGGGGGACAGGGGAAGAGACCCAGTACTTC. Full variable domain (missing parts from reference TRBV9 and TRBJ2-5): DSGVTQTPKHLITATGQRVTLRCSPRSGDLSVYWYQQSLDQGLQFLIQYYNGEERAKGNILERFSAQQFPDLHSELNLSSLELGDSALYFCASSVRGTGEETQYFGPGTRLLVL.